The clone carrying this TCR beta chain turned up a few times. This record comes from a study of blood T cell repertoires in COVID-19. Study-wide background: Acute and convalescent COVID-19 specimens originated in the United States, Italy and Spain. PBMCs, B-cell-depleted T cells, or T cells provided the cDNA or gDNA that made up the material.

The CDR3 sequence is 14 residues long. Trimming pared 10 bases from V and 2 bases from J, leaving 17 bases between. CDR1 and CDR2 (germline): WSHSY, SAAADI. Per the study methods: How many nucleated cells were present was estimated from reference gene primer amplification. The repertoire was sequenced with immunoSEQ multiplex PCR; TCRdb's copy has only in-frame clones and lacks some. That table furnishes V, J and clone size, whereas the DNA furnished D and trimming. The sample lists about 110,000 clones, around 86% occurring once. Sequencing input: peripheral blood. J is TRBJ1-1 and V is TRBV10-2, with D uncertain. The source of this sequence is a man at least 80 years old with acute or convalescent COVID-19. CDR3 nucleotide sequence: TGCGCCACCCTCGGTGGAGTCGTCAACACTGAAGCTTTCTTT. The encoded protein is CATLGGVVNTEAFF.